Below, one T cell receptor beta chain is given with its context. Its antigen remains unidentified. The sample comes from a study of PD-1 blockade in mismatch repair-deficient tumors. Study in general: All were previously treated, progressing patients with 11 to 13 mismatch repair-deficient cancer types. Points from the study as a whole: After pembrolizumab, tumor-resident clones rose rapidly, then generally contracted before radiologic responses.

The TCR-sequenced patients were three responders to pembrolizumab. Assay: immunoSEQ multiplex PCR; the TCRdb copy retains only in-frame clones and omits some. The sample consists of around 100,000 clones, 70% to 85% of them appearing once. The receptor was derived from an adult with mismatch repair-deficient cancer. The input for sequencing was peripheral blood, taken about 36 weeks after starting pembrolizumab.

CDR3 region: CASSLRGSSYNEQFF. The CDR3 bases are TGTGCCAGCAGCTTAAGGGGGAGCTCCTACAATGAGCAGTTCTTC. This chain links TRBV13 with TRBJ2-1, with a possible D match to TRBD1 (6 bases). The CDR3 has 15 amino acids. The V end was cut by 2 bases, the J end by 0 bases, with 8 bases between. The germline gives CDR1 PRHDT, CDR2 FYEKMQ (reference sequence).